This section outlines one TCR beta chain sequence together with its context. These data come from a study of naive and memory T cell subsets. An equimolar mix of two oligonucleotides served as the beta constant-region primer for TRBC1 and TRBC2. Ligated cDNA was amplified by four rounds of PCR with nested alpha and beta constant-region primers and SP2. From the UMI-ligation and nested PCR reads, TCRdb called clonotypes with MiXCR, one entry per CDR3 protein. This table has 95,000 to 150,000 distinct CDR3 sequences, roughly 36% appearing once. Germline loops: CDR1 DFQATT, CDR2 SNEGSKA (reference sequence). V shed 6 bases and J shed 4 bases, with 11 bases lying between them. The CDR3 sequence is 12 residues long.

This sequence was found in a human donor in good health. The sequencing sample was made of central memory CD4+ T cells from blood. This chain connects TRBV20-1 to TRBJ2-3; D is uncertain. In DNA, the CDR3 is TGCAGTGCAGCCCGCGAAGCAGATACGCAGTATTTT. Amino acids: CSAAREADTQYF.